These T cell receptor beta chains were read from a single sample in a study of cytomegalovirus exposure and HLA in healthy donors. TCRdb's table, derived via immunoSEQ multiplex PCR, lists solely in-frame clones and lacks some. The sample gives tens of thousands of clones, roughly 94% of which show up once; roughly 0.63% is in the top ten. Sequencing used PBMCs. Receptor source: a woman aged 18 to 35 in good health and CMV-seronegative. Both conserved end residues are part of each CDR3. The D gene is left open where the match is weak. Not all rows give a size; the values are once, few, many and, for expanded clones, a class.

TRBD1	.	14	TRBV7-2	TRBJ1-4	CASSLVAGGEKLFF	TGTGCCAGCAGCTTAGTCGCAGGGGGTGAAAAACTGTTTTTT
TRBD1	.	15	TRBV4-3	TRBJ1-2	CASSRTGGRDYGYTF	TGCGCCAGCAGCCGAACAGGGGGCCGGGACTATGGCTACACCTTC
.	.	14	TRBV11-2	TRBJ2-7	CASSLGRGTYEQYF	TGTGCCAGCAGCTTAGGACGAGGAACCTACGAGCAGTACTTC
.	.	14	TRBV7-9	TRBJ1-2	CASSGGELNYGYTF	TGTGCCAGCAGCGGCGGAGAACTTAACTATGGCTACACCTTC
TRBD1	.	15	TRBV2	TRBJ2-2	CASSPNPQGTGELFF	TGTGCCAGCAGTCCAAACCCACAGGGGACCGGGGAGCTGTTTTTT
TRBD1	.	13	TRBV12-5	TRBJ1-6	CASGLTGGSPLHF	TGTGCTAGTGGCCTGACAGGGGGCTCACCCCTCCACTTT
TRBD1	.	15	TRBV11-2	TRBJ1-5	CASSLVRQGGQPQHF	TGTGCCAGCAGCTTAGTCAGGCAGGGGGGTCAGCCCCAGCATTTT
TRBD1	.	14	TRBV5-4	TRBJ1-5	CASSVTQGNQPQHF	TGTGCCAGCAGCGTGACACAGGGGAATCAGCCCCAGCATTTT
TRBD1	.	16	TRBV5-4	TRBJ2-7	CASSWGQAEFFYEQYF	TGTGCCAGCAGCTGGGGACAGGCGGAGTTTTTCTACGAGCAGTACTTC
.	.	13	TRBV19	TRBJ1-2	CASSIQGNYGYTF	TGTGCCAGTAGTATTCAGGGGAACTATGGCTACACCTTC
TRBD1	.	17	TRBV7-2	TRBJ1-6	CASSLALLQGAYSPLHF	TGTGCCAGCAGCTTGGCCCTCTTACAGGGGGCATATTCACCCCTCCACTTT
.	.	13	TRBV18	TRBJ1-6	CASSPPRNSPLHF	TGTGCCAGCTCACCGCCTCGGAATTCACCCCTCCACTTT
TRBD1	once	13	TRBV27	TRBJ2-7	CASRTGGNYEQYF	TGTGCCAGCAGGACAGGGGGCAACTACGAGCAGTACTTC
TRBD2	.	15	TRBV2	TRBJ2-1	CASSISGGANNEQFF	TGTGCCAGCAGCATTAGCGGGGGGGCAAACAATGAGCAGTTCTTC
TRBD1	.	20	TRBV28	TRBJ1-5	CASTPSMGTGGGTGNQPQHF	TGTGCCAGCACCCCCTCCATGGGGACAGGGGGCGGGACGGGCAATCAGCCCCAGCATTTT
TRBD2	.	15	TRBV27	TRBJ2-2	CASSLSSSGGGELFF	TGTGCCAGCAGTTTATCGTCTAGCGGGGGCGGGGAGCTGTTTTTT
.	.	13	TRBV18	TRBJ2-3	CASSPYGTDTQYF	TGTGCCAGCTCACCCTACGGGACAGATACGCAGTATTTT
TRBD2	.	15	TRBV5-4	TRBJ2-3	CASSWTSGSTDTQYF	TGTGCCAGCAGTTGGACTAGCGGGAGCACAGATACGCAGTATTTT
.	.	15	TRBV9	TRBJ1-6	CASSTLPDSASPLHF	TGTGCCAGCAGCACCCTCCCAGACAGTGCCTCACCCCTCCACTTT
TRBD1	.	16	TRBV12-5	TRBJ2-7	CASGLGGDRGVFEQYF	TGTGCTAGTGGTTTGGGGGGGGACAGGGGTGTGTTCGAGCAGTACTTC
TRBD1	.	13	TRBV14	TRBJ2-7	CASSRQGSYEQYF	TGTGCCAGCAGCCGACAGGGGAGCTACGAGCAGTACTTC
.	.	12	TRBV7-9	TRBJ2-7	CASTASGYEQYF	TGTGCCAGCACCGCTTCAGGCTACGAGCAGTACTTC
.	.	13	TRBV30	TRBJ1-5	CAWSVDGGQPQHF	TGTGCCTGGAGTGTCGATGGAGGTCAGCCCCAGCATTTT
.	.	15	TRBV15	TRBJ2-7	CATSRDGGTAREQYF	TGTGCCACCAGCAGAGACGGGGGAACGGCGCGCGAGCAGTACTTC
.	once	13	TRBV6-7	TRBJ2-2	CATALCSAGELFF	TGTGCCACCGCCCTATGTAGCGCCGGGGAGCTGTTTTTT
TRBD1	.	14	TRBV11-2	TRBJ1-2	CASSSTGGGYGYTF	TGTGCCAGCAGCTCTACAGGGGGCGGCTATGGCTACACCTTC
.	few	14	TRBV6-6	TRBJ2-2	CASSKRGGTGELFF	TGTGCCAGCAGCAAAAGGGGAGGCACCGGGGAGCTGTTTTTT
.	.	15	TRBV5-6	TRBJ1-1	CASSTRQVGDTEAFF	TGTGCCAGCAGCACGCGACAGGTGGGTGACACTGAAGCTTTCTTT
.	.	13	TRBV7-2	TRBJ2-7	CASSPPDSYEQYF	TGTGCCAGCAGCCCACCGGACAGTTACGAGCAGTACTTC
.	.	15	TRBV19	TRBJ2-7	CASSIRQGPPYEQYF	TGTGCCAGTAGTATACGGCAGGGGCCGCCCTACGAGCAGTACTTC
TRBD1	once	14	TRBV7-7	TRBJ1-6	CASSLDRHNSPLHF	TGTGCTAGCAGCTTGGACAGGCATAATTCACCCCTCCACTTT
.	.	14	TRBV4-1	TRBJ1-1	CASSQSRGRTEAFF	TGCGCCAGCAGCCAATCCCGGGGAAGGACTGAAGCTTTCTTT
.	.	13	TRBV28	TRBJ2-7	CASSGGGFYEQYF	TGTGCCAGCAGTGGCGGGGGCTTTTACGAGCAGTACTTC
.	.	15	TRBV19	TRBJ1-3	CASSTTVYSGNTIYF	TGTGCCAGTAGTACGACAGTTTACTCTGGAAACACCATATATTTT
TRBD2	.	14	TRBV28	TRBJ2-3	CASRRGGSTDTQYF	TGTGCCAGCAGACGGGGGGGGAGCACAGATACGCAGTATTTT
.	.	13	TRBV19	TRBJ1-2	CASSARTATGYTF	TGTGCCAGTAGTGCCCGGACAGCTACTGGCTACACCTTC
.	.	11	TRBV18	TRBJ1-3	CASSRENTIYF	TGTGCCAGCTCACGAGAAAACACCATATATTTT
TRBD2	.	16	TRBV5-1	TRBJ2-5	CASSSGTSGGAETQYF	TGCGCCAGCAGCTCCGGGACTAGCGGGGGCGCGGAGACCCAGTACTTC
.	.	14	TRBV27	TRBJ2-7	CASSLSEGFHEQYF	TGTGCCAGCAGTTTATCGGAGGGCTTCCACGAGCAGTACTTC
.	once	13	TRBV27	TRBJ2-5	CASTPLGGETQYF	TGTGCCAGCACCCCCCTTGGGGGGGAGACCCAGTACTTC
.	.	12	TRBV29-1	TRBJ1-2	CSVGEGGYGYTF	TGCAGCGTTGGGGAGGGGGGCTATGGCTACACCTTC
TRBD2	once	12	TRBV6-6	TRBJ2-3	CASSYRGLRQYF	TGTGCCAGCAGTTACAGGGGACTAAGGCAGTATTTT
.	.	14	TRBV30	TRBJ1-5	CAWRGAGGNQPQHF	TGTGCCTGGAGGGGGGCGGGGGGCAATCAGCCCCAGCATTTT
.	.	16	TRBV5-1	TRBJ1-1	CASSFWAPGADTEAFF	TGCGCCAGCAGCTTTTGGGCCCCAGGGGCGGACACTGAAGCTTTCTTT
.	.	13	TRBV11-2	TRBJ2-5	CASITPGDETQYF	TGTGCCAGCATAACCCCAGGGGATGAGACCCAGTACTTC
.	.	17	TRBV6-1	TRBJ2-7	CASSEILGAAGSYEQYF	TGTGCCAGCAGTGAAATATTGGGGGCGGCAGGGTCCTACGAGCAGTACTTC
TRBD1	.	15	TRBV5-1	TRBJ1-5	CASSLGQGVAQPQHF	TGCGCCAGCAGCTTGGGGCAGGGGGTAGCTCAGCCCCAGCATTTT
TRBD1	.	16	TRBV5-5	TRBJ2-5	CASSLPTGTGGETQYF	TGTGCCAGCAGCTTACCCACCGGGACAGGAGGGGAGACCCAGTACTTC
TRBD1	.	14	TRBV5-1	TRBJ2-5	CASSWGTGFETQYF	TGCGCCAGCAGCTGGGGGACAGGGTTTGAGACCCAGTACTTC
TRBD1	.	14	TRBV27	TRBJ1-6	CASRNDRGNSPLHF	TGTGCCAGCAGAAATGACAGGGGTAATTCACCCCTCCACTTT
.	.	15	TRBV6-5	TRBJ2-5	CASSTSGTLQETQYF	TGTGCCAGCAGTACAAGCGGGACACTCCAAGAGACCCAGTACTTC
TRBD2	.	20	TRBV4-1	TRBJ2-3	CASSQPGTSGGRASTDTQYF	TGCGCCAGCAGCCAACCCGGGACTAGCGGGGGACGTGCTAGCACAGATACGCAGTATTTT